This T cell receptor beta chain was identified during a study of T-cell memory formation after mild COVID-19 (dated by TCRdb to the early 2020s). Background for the entire study: Most TCR sequence clusters were specific to one of the two donors. In a couple of donors, T-cell clones that expanded and contracted after mild COVID-19 were followed by sequencing TCRalpha and TCRbeta repertoires longitudinally. The cohort was made up of two young adult volunteers, one female and one male, who were previously healthy. The paper's findings and limits, for the study overall: Whether the second-wave clones peaking on day 37 were SARS-CoV-2 specific was not confirmed. Contracting CD4+ clones turned up mainly in the CM and EM memory subsets, whereas EMRA was where CD8+ clones were enriched. The study included only a couple of mild cases, and larger cohorts that include severe cases with pre-infection samples were judged to be necessary. Some responding clones were found in pre-infection memory, which suggests that pre-existing cross-reactive memory T cells took part in the SARS-CoV-2 response. From day 15 to 85, contracting clones showed balanced CD4/CD8 phenotypes, whereas a second wave of clones that expanded from day 15 to 37 leaned towards CD4+.

The data were produced on an Illumina NovaSeq 6000. cDNA libraries for TCRalpha and TCRbeta were prepared by 5'RACE using constant-segment primers, with sample barcodes and unique molecular identifiers added. RNA was extracted from every sample with Trizol reagent. Libraries were amplified in two PCR steps, with a second sample barcode and Illumina TruSeq adapters added in the second step. Sequencing of libraries was performed on an Illumina NovaSeq with 2 x 150 bp paired-end reads. For the original study's pipeline: With migec v1.2.7, reads were demultiplexed and then collapsed into UMI-guided consensus sequences. Using mixcr v2.1.11, the UMI consensuses were aligned to TRA and TRB V and J templates and assembled into clonotypes. Expanded or contracted clonotypes were those called significant by both edgeR and NoisET, with noise models trained on biological replicates. For edgeR calls, a false discovery rate-adjusted p below 0.01 and a log2 fold-change threshold of 1 were applied. PCA with hierarchical clustering of max-normalized trajectories of the 1000 most abundant clonotypes was used as exploratory dynamics analysis. Each responding clone was given a CD4 or CD8 phenotype based on the CD4+ and CD8+ repertoires, which had been sequenced separately. The raw public reads went through TCRdb reprocessing: fastp at Q25, MiXCR clone calling, in-frame beta chains kept. Entries are consolidated by CDR3 protein sequence, retaining the most common genes and DNA. For this entry, the V and J calls and clone size follow TCRdb and not the study's own pipeline. The sample table contains approximately 190,000 distinct CDR3 sequences; only one count was recorded for around 17% of them. The top ten hold roughly 2.3% of the sample.

Ficoll-Paque density gradient centrifugation was the method used to isolate PBMCs. Regarding this clonotype: Its specific antigen is unknown. No quality values exist for individual bases; no much larger clone is one base distant.

The CDR3 spans 14 residues, from the cysteine through the phenylalanine. The sequence is cut down to CDR3 DNA, 42 bases in frame from base 1. V is trimmed back by 5 bases and J by 9 bases, and the junction contains 10 bases that no gene match accounts for. CDR1 and CDR2 are drawn from the germline V gene: SNHLY, FYNNEI. The V gene is TRBV2 and the J gene is TRBJ1-5; a stretch of 7 junction bases matches TRBD1. The clonotype originates from an adult woman who had mild COVID-19 (a few samples of this study predate the infection). The sample titles of this study are shuffled in the database, so cell type and time point are left out; the donor was told from shared clones. The material sequenced was PBMCs or a T cell subset sorted from them (not recorded which). The DNA sequence reads TGTGCCAGCAGTCAGGGGGGACAGTCAAGGCCCCAGCATTTT. This is translated as CASSQGGQSRPQHF.